The 17 T cell receptor beta chains listed next were all sequenced from one sample in a study of T cells in localized non-small cell lung cancer. Assay used: immunoSEQ multiplex PCR; TCRdb lists only in-frame clones, some missing. In the table there are more than 20,000 clones, over 65% of which are singletons. The starting material was PBMCs, obtained before any cancer treatment. All receptors derive from a woman aged 40-70 years with stage II squamous cell lung carcinoma.

V is TRBV18 and J is TRBJ2-3; 13 nucleotides line up with TRBD2. J gave up 2 bases and V 1 base, and 9 bases lay outside the gene matches. This CDR3 is built from 19 residues. Germline V gene data show CDR1 as KGHSH and CDR2 as LQKENI. This chain's CDR3 is CASSPRTSGSFFPTDTQYF. In DNA form, the CDR3 reads TGTGCCAGCTCACCACGGACTAGCGGGAGTTTTTTTCCCACAGATACGCAGTATTTT.

The chain has TRBV6-6 and TRBJ1-2, with D possibly matching TRBD1 (5 bases). The CDR3 spans 14 residues. Deletions cut 0 bases from V and 6 bases from J, with 11 bases between. Germline CDR1 and CDR2: MNHNY and SVGAGI (reference sequence). Written as DNA, the CDR3 is TGTGCCAGCAGTTACTCGAGTGGGGGAGATGGCTACACCTTC. Amino acids: CASSYSSGGDGYTF.

This clone occurred a few times. This sequence joins TRBV11-2 and TRBJ2-7; 9 bases are a match to TRBD1. This CDR3 is built from 14 residues. The J segment lost 4 bases and the V segment lost 4 bases, leaving 5 bases of the junction unmatched. The germline V gene has CDR1 SGHAT and CDR2 FQNNGV. The CDR3 loop reads CASSSGTGSYEQYF. For the CDR3, the DNA is TGTGCCAGCAGCTCGGGGACAGGGTCGTACGAGCAGTACTTC.

The chain is built from TRBV9 and TRBJ2-2, with D maybe TRBD1 (6 bases). CDR1 and CDR2 (germline): SGDLS, YYNGEE. V was shortened by 6 bases and J by 7 bases, with 22 bases between the two germline ends. This CDR3 has 16 amino acids. In DNA form, the CDR3 reads TGTGCCAGCACCCCTTCCGGGACACCGGTTGGCGGGGAGCTGTTTTTT. Encoded protein: CASTPSGTPVGGELFF.

The chain joins TRBV15 to TRBJ1-1, with 8 bases matching TRBD1. Germline V gene sequence: CDR1 LNHNV, CDR2 YYDKDF (reference sequence). The ends lost 1 base at V and 0 bases at J; junction bases unmatched: 1. The CDR3 consists of 15 residues. This chain's CDR3 is CATSRGDRMNTEAFF. The CDR3 coding sequence is TGTGCCACCAGCAGAGGGGACAGGATGAACACTGAAGCTTTCTTT.

DNA for the CDR3: TGTGCCAGCAGCGTAGAGGGGGGCTTGAACACTGAAGCTTTCTTT. It encodes CASSVEGGLNTEAFF. The chain combines TRBV9 with TRBJ1-1; the D gene is possibly TRBD1 (6 bases). CDR3 length: 15 residues. CDR1 and CDR2 (germline): SGDLS, YYNGEE. The V end lost 0 bases, the J end lost 0 bases, and 9 bases lay between the germline ends.

In DNA form, the CDR3 reads TGCAGCGTTGTGGGGATGGGCAATCAGCCCCAGCATTTT. The encoded protein is CSVVGMGNQPQHF. The genes are TRBV29-1 and TRBJ1-5; D gene uncertain. Germline CDR1 is SQVTM and CDR2 is ANQGSEA. The ends were cut back, 4 bases at V and 2 bases at J, with 9 bases in the middle. This CDR3 is built from 13 residues.

The chain employs TRBV28 and TRBJ1-2, with a tentative D call TRBD1 (5 bases). The CDR3 spans 14 residues. Trimming left V 5 bases short and J 7 bases short, with 17 bases between. Germline V gives CDR1 MDHEN, CDR2 SYDVKM. CDR3: CASSGARAVGGYTF. DNA of the CDR3: TGTGCCAGCAGTGGTGCCAGGGCAGTAGGTGGCTACACCTTC.

This clone occurred a few times. This chain uses TRBV7-2 with TRBJ1-2, with D possibly matching TRBD1 (5 bases). There are 16 residues in the CDR3. Trimming left V 4 bases short and J 4 bases short, with 19 bases between. Germline CDR1 SGHTA, CDR2 FQGNSA. CDR3 sequence (DNA): TGTGCCAGCAGCTCACAGAGACTCGCCGGGGGCTATGGCTACACCTTC. Translating gives CASSSQRLAGGYGYTF.

The V and J genes are TRBV29-1 and TRBJ2-3, with a weak D call TRBD1 (5 bases). V dropped 5 bases and J dropped 5 bases, with 8 bases sitting between them. CDR1 is SQVTM, CDR2 ANQGSEA, per germline. There are 11 residues in the CDR3. CDR3 in amino acids: CSVYRGDTQYF. CDR3 DNA: TGCAGCGTTTATAGGGGAGATACGCAGTATTTT.

The chain employs TRBV5-1 and TRBJ2-1, with D perhaps given as TRBD1 or TRBD2 (6 bases each). The germline V gene encodes CDR1 SGHRS and CDR2 YFSETQ. V gave up 0 bases and J gave up 7 bases, with 14 bases separating them. This CDR3 region has 15 residues. In DNA, the CDR3 is TGCGCCAGCAGCTTGGCGTCGGGGGCTTCAAATGAGCAGTTCTTC. Translation: CASSLASGASNEQFF.

The rearrangement uses TRBV4-3 and TRBJ1-1, with unresolved D. V was trimmed by 0 bases and J by 4 bases, leaving 12 bases between them. The length of the CDR3 is 15 residues. Per the germline V gene, CDR1 is LGHNA and CDR2 is YSLEER. The CDR3 DNA follows: TGCGCCAGCAGCCAAGAACTCGCAACCCTCACTGAAGCTTTCTTT. Translation gives CASSQELATLTEAFF.

CDR3 bases: TGTGCCTGCGCTTCCAGCGGGATAGGACAGACCCAGTACTTC. Protein sequence: CACASSGIGQTQYF. The chain carries TRBV30 and TRBJ2-5; TRBD2 matches at 7 bases. Per the germline V gene, CDR1 is GTSNPN and CDR2 is SVGIG (reference sequence). The junction had 13 bases not matched to a gene; V was cut back by 6 bases and J by 6 bases. The CDR3 runs to 14 residues.

The J gene is TRBJ1-3, the V gene TRBV7-9; 12 bases line up with TRBD1. This CDR3 has 16 residues. Germline V CDR1 and CDR2: SEHNR, FQNEAQ (reference sequence). The ends lost 5 bases at V and 3 bases at J; junction bases unmatched: 5. CDR3 in amino acids: CASSKGQGAHGNTIYF. For the CDR3, the DNA is TGTGCCAGCAGCAAGGGACAGGGGGCGCATGGAAACACCATATATTTT.

V usage is TRBV11-2 and J usage is TRBJ2-5; D is undetermined. This CDR3 is built from 13 residues. Looked up from germline, CDR1 is SGHAT and CDR2 is FQNNGV. V lost 3 bases to trimming and J lost 3 bases, with 8 bases between them. This CDR3 reads CASSLAPEETQYF. Written as DNA, the CDR3 is TGTGCCAGCAGCTTGGCACCCGAAGAGACCCAGTACTTC.

The V call is TRBV27, the J call TRBJ2-3; possibly TRBD2 for D (6 bases). Germline CDR1 MNHEY, CDR2 SMNVEV (reference sequence). V lost 0 bases and J lost 3, with 7 bases in between. The CDR3 consists of 14 residues. This chain's CDR3 is CASSLSAGTDTQYF. The CDR3 DNA is TGTGCCAGCAGTTTATCGGCGGGGACAGATACGCAGTATTTT.

The rearrangement uses TRBV5-6 and TRBJ2-2; maybe TRBD2 (5 bases). The CDR3 consists of 16 residues. The V gene lost 3 bases and the J gene lost 1 base, with 13 bases spanning the gap. Germline CDR1 SGHDT, CDR2 YYEEEE. CDR3 protein: CASSWPRTGNTGELFF. The CDR3, as DNA: TGTGCCAGCAGCTGGCCTCGGACTGGGAACACCGGGGAGCTGTTTTTT.